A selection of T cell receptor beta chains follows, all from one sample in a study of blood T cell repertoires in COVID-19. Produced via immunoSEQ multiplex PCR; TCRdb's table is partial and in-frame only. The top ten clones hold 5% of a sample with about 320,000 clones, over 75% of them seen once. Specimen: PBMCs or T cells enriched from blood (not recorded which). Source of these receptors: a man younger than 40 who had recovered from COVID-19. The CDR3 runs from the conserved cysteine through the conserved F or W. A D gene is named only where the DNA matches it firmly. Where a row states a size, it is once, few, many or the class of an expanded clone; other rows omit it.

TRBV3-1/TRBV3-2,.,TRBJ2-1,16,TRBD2,TGTGCCAGCAGCCTTACTCCGGGGGGGCCCTACAATGAGCAGTTCTTC,CASSLTPGGPYNEQFF
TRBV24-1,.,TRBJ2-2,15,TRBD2,TGTGCCACCAGTGCGGCTAGCGGTGACACCGGGGAGCTGTTTTTT,CATSAASGDTGELFF
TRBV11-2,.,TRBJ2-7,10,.,TGTGCCAGCGGCGGATACGAGCAGTACTTC,CASGGYEQYF
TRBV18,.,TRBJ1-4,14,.,TGTGCCAGCTCACCAATCGGACAGAATGAAAAACTGTTTTTT,CASSPIGQNEKLFF
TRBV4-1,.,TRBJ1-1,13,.,TGCGCCAGCAGCCGAACGGAGTTCACTGAAGCTTTCTTT,CASSRTEFTEAFF
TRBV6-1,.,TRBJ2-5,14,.,TGTGCCAGCAGTGACCTCGGGAACCAAGAGACCCAGTACTTC,CASSDLGNQETQYF
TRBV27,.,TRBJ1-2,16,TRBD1,TGTGCCAGCAGTTTTCTAAGGGGGACAGCTAACTATGGCTACACCTTC,CASSFLRGTANYGYTF
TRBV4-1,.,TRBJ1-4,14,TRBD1,TGCGCCAGCAGCATGGGACAGGGGTATGAAAAACTGTTTTTT,CASSMGQGYEKLFF
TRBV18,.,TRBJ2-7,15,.,TGTGCCAGCTCACCACCCGGGGCAGGGGACTACGAGCAGTACTTC,CASSPPGAGDYEQYF
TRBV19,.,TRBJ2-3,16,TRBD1,TGTGCCAGTAGTTCCCGGGACAGGGGATTCACAGATACGCAGTATTTT,CASSSRDRGFTDTQYF
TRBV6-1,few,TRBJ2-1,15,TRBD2,TGTGCCAGCAGTGAATTAGCGGGGGGGTACAATGAGCAGTTCTTC,CASSELAGGYNEQFF
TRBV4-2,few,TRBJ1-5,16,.,TGTGCCAGCAGCCAAGACACGCGGGGATTCAATCAGCCCCAGCATTTT,CASSQDTRGFNQPQHF
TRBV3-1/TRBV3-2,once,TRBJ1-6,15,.,TGTGCCAGCAGCCAAGGCCAGGGGAATAATTCACCCCTCCACTTT,CASSQGQGNNSPLHF
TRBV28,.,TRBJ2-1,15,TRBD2,TGTGCCAGCAGTTTAATGCGGGGGGGGTACAATGAGCAGTTCTTC,CASSLMRGGYNEQFF
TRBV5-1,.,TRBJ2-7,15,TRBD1,TGCGCCAGCAGCCTGGGACAGGGGGTAATCTACGAGCAGTACTTC,CASSLGQGVIYEQYF
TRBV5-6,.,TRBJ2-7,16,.,TGTGCCAGCAGTATGGGCTTGGGGGACAACTCCTACGAGCAGTACTTC,CASSMGLGDNSYEQYF
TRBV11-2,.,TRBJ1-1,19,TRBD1,TGTGCCAGCAGCCCCGGGGAGGTGGGTGTCAGGGGGCAGAACACTGAAGCTTTCTTT,CASSPGEVGVRGQNTEAFF
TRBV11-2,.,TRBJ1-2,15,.,TGTGCCAGCAGCTTAAAACAGGGAGCTAACTATGGCTACACCTTC,CASSLKQGANYGYTF
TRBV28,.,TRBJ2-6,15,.,TGTGCCACCTCCTCCGTCCGGTCTGGGGCCAACGTCCTGACTTTC,CATSSVRSGANVLTF
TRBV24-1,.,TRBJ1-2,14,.,TGTGCCACCAGTGATCCTCCGGGAAACTATGGCTACACCTTC,CATSDPPGNYGYTF
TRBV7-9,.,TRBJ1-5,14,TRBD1,TGTGCCAGCAGCCCTGGGACAGGCAAGCAGCCCCAGCATTTT,CASSPGTGKQPQHF
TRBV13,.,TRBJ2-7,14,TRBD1,TGTGCCAGCAGCCATACAGGGGGAATTAGCGAGCAGTACTTC,CASSHTGGISEQYF
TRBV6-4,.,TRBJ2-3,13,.,TGTGCCAGCTCTGAGGGAGCGCTAGATACGCAGTATTTT,CASSEGALDTQYF
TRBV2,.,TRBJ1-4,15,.,TGTGCCAGCAGTACCACAGGAAGGTCGAATGAAAAACTGTTTTTT,CASSTTGRSNEKLFF
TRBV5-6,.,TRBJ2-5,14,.,TGTGCCAGCAGTTCCGACAGTGCGGACGGGACCCAGTACTTC,CASSSDSADGTQYF
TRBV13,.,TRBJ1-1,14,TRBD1,TGTGCCAGCAGCGCGGACAGGGAGGGCACTGAAGCTTTCTTT,CASSADREGTEAFF
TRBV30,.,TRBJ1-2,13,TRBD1,TGTGCCTGGAGTACCGGACAGGGAAATGGCTACACCTTC,CAWSTGQGNGYTF
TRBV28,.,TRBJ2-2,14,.,TGTGCCAGCAGTTTTAACATCCGAACCGGGGAGCTGTTTTTT,CASSFNIRTGELFF
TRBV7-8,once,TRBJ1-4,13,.,TGTGCCAGCAGCTTAGCGCGGGACGGATATTCTAGTTTT,CASSLARDGYSSF
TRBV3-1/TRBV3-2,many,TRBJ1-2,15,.,TGTGCCAGCAGCCCGATCCGGGCCACCGGGGGGGGCTACACCTTC,CASSPIRATGGGYTF
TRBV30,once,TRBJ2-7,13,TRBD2,TGTGCCTGGAGGACTAGCGGGGCCTACGAGCAGTACTTC,CAWRTSGAYEQYF